A single sample is the source of the 26 T cell receptor beta chains below, sequenced in a study of Tregs in tolerant kidney transplant recipients. Data came from immunoSEQ multiplex PCR; TCRdb stores just in-frame clones and leaves some out. The sample contains 98,000 or so clones, around 91% of which appear only once. Sequencing used CD4+ T cells from blood, obtained before the transplant. These receptors originate from a human donor who received a combined kidney and bone marrow transplant.

The chain links TRBV10-3 to TRBJ2-7; 8 bases fit TRBD2. Trimming removed 0 bases from V and 9 bases from J; junction bases left unmatched: 10. Germline V CDR1 and CDR2: ENHRY, SYGVKD. CDR3 length: 15 residues. The CDR3 sequence: CAISESVGGGIAQYF. The CDR3 coding sequence is TGTGCCATCAGTGAGTCTGTGGGCGGGGGGATCGCGCAGTACTTC.

The CDR3 spells CASSPNYEQYF. The CDR3 DNA is TGTGCCAGCAGTCCCAACTACGAGCAGTACTTC. This chain uses TRBV28 with TRBJ2-7; D unclear. Germline assignment: CDR1 MDHEN and CDR2 SYDVKM. V was cut by 5 bases and J by 3 bases, with 5 bases left in between. This CDR3 contains 11 residues.

The DNA of the CDR3 is TGTGCCAGCAGCTTACAGGACACCCCGTGGGGCTATGGCTACACCTTC. As protein: CASSLQDTPWGYGYTF. V gene TRBV13 combines with J gene TRBJ1-2; possible D gene TRBD1, 5 bases. Germline-derived CDR1 and CDR2 are PRHDT and FYEKMQ (reference sequence). The CDR3 is 16 residues long. Between the trimmed V and J ends, which lost 2 bases and 4 bases, there was a span of 17 bases.

This rearrangement joins TRBV19 to TRBJ1-1, with 8 bases that match TRBD1. The germline V gene encodes CDR1 LNHDA and CDR2 SQIVND (reference sequence). The CDR3 covers 14 residues. V lost 4 bases, J lost 5 bases, and 6 bases stayed unmatched. The CDR3 spells CASSTDREGTEAFF. The CDR3 region has the DNA TGTGCCAGTAGTACGGACAGGGAGGGGACTGAAGCTTTCTTT.

The J gene is TRBJ1-5, the V gene TRBV28, with TRBD1 as a possible D gene (6 bases). In germline, CDR1 is MDHEN, CDR2 SYDVKM. Trimming shortened V by 7 bases and J by 1 base, and 14 bases separated the two germline ends. This CDR3 has 15 residues. CDR3 nucleotide sequence: TGTGCCAGCACCTCCCGGGGGGCGAGCAATCAGCCCCAGCATTTT. Translation gives CASTSRGASNQPQHF.

The chain couples TRBV5-6 to TRBJ2-7; 8 positions agree with TRBD2. This CDR3 has 15 residues. The J segment lost 4 bases and the V segment lost 2 bases, leaving 8 bases of the junction unmatched. Germline lookup yields CDR1 SGHDT and CDR2 YYEEEE. The CDR3 protein is CASSLMAGGGYEQYF. In nucleotides, the CDR3 is TGTGCCAGCAGCTTAATGGCGGGGGGAGGATACGAGCAGTACTTC.

V and J are TRBV2 and TRBJ1-3; possibly TRBD1 for D (6 bases). Trimming shortened V by 8 bases and J by 1 base, and 12 bases separated the two germline ends. The germline CDR1 and CDR2 sequences are SNHLY and FYNNEI. CDR3 length: 14 residues. CDR3 sequence: CASVYRASGNTIYF. The CDR3 bases are TGTGCCAGCGTTTACAGGGCGTCTGGAAACACCATATATTTT.

The rearrangement joins TRBV6-6 to TRBJ1-2, with D possibly being TRBD1 (6 bases). Germline CDR1 is MNHNY and CDR2 is SVGAGI (reference sequence). This CDR3 comprises 14 residues. V gave up 6 bases and J gave up 1 base, with 12 bases separating them. The CDR3 DNA sequence: TGTGCCAGCAGCGACAGGAACCATAACTATGGCTACACCTTC. It translates to CASSDRNHNYGYTF.

The V gene is TRBV7-8, the J gene TRBJ1-5; D gene uncertain. With 3 bases removed from V and 5 bases from J, the gap between germline ends came to 11 bases. This CDR3 contains 14 residues. From germline, CDR1 is SGHVS and CDR2 FQNEAQ. The CDR3 protein is CASSFNSVDQPQHF. DNA of the CDR3: TGTGCCAGCAGCTTTAACTCGGTGGATCAGCCCCAGCATTTT.

For this clone: Within the sample, other DNA sequences also encode this same CDR3. The chain combines TRBV6-5 with TRBJ1-1, with 8 bases matching TRBD1. The CDR3 sequence is 14 residues long. Per germline, CDR1 MNHEY and CDR2 SVGAGI. Trimming cost V 6 bases and J 2 bases; bases outside gene matches: 5. CDR3 region: CASSPGQGNTEAFF. DNA for the CDR3: TGTGCCAGCAGCCCTGGACAGGGAAACACTGAAGCTTTCTTT.

The chain joins TRBV7-2 to TRBJ1-1; D gene uncertain. Trimming removed 8 bases at V and 1 base at J, with 14 bases between. The CDR3 has 14 amino acids. CDR1 is SGHTA and CDR2 is FQGNSA in the germline V gene. The CDR3 protein is CASVALGGNTEAFF. CDR3 nucleotide sequence: TGTGCCAGCGTTGCCCTGGGAGGGAACACTGAAGCTTTCTTT. The full variable domain, completed using reference TRBV7-2 and TRBJ1-1, is GAGVSQSPSNKVTEKGKDVELRCDPISGHTALYWYRQSLGQGLEFLIYFQGNSAPDKSGLPSDRFSAERTGGSVSTLTIQRTQQEDSAVYLCASVALGGNTEAFFGQGTRLTVV.

The chain joins TRBV5-1 to TRBJ1-2, with D possibly matching TRBD1 (6 bases). The length of the CDR3 is 15 residues. Germline lookup yields CDR1 SGHRS and CDR2 YFSETQ. The V end lost 3 bases, the J end lost 2 bases, and 14 bases lay between the germline ends. CDR3 loop: CASSSSGEGNYGYTF. Here the CDR3 DNA reads TGCGCCAGCAGCTCATCAGGGGAAGGAAACTATGGCTACACCTTC.

V usage is TRBV19 and J usage is TRBJ1-2; D is perhaps TRBD1 (5 bases). Looked up from germline, CDR1 is LNHDA and CDR2 is SQIVND (reference sequence). V was trimmed by 3 bases and J by 3 bases, leaving 8 bases between them. The CDR3 runs 13 residues. The CDR3 reads CASSIATDYGYTF. CDR3 coding DNA: TGTGCCAGTAGTATCGCGACAGACTATGGCTACACCTTC.

The chain uses TRBV28 and TRBJ2-7; D is perhaps TRBD1 (6 bases). CDR1 and CDR2 from the germline V gene are MDHEN and SYDVKM. Trimming took 6 bases from V and 1 from J, leaving 16 bases between them. There are 15 residues in the CDR3. This CDR3 is CASSPDRATSYEQYF. The CDR3 DNA reads as TGTGCCAGCAGCCCGGACAGAGCTACTTCCTACGAGCAGTACTTC.

This clone has just a few counts. The chain recombines TRBV27 with TRBJ2-7; 12 positions agree with TRBD1. The germline V gene has CDR1 MNHEY and CDR2 SMNVEV (reference sequence). This CDR3 comprises 15 residues. The J segment lost 6 bases and the V segment lost 3 bases, leaving 6 bases of the junction unmatched. The CDR3 bases are TGTGCCAGCAGTTTCACGGGACAGGGGGCGGGCGAGCAGTACTTC. This encodes CASSFTGQGAGEQYF.

This chain joins TRBV27 and TRBJ2-1; tentatively, D is TRBD1 (5 bases). The germline V gene encodes CDR1 MNHEY and CDR2 SMNVEV (reference sequence). Between the trimmed V and J ends, which lost 7 bases and 3 bases, there was a span of 13 bases. This CDR3 spans 14 amino acids. As DNA, the CDR3 is TGTGCCAGCACAACCCGACAGAACTACAATGAGCAGTTCTTC. Translation gives CASTTRQNYNEQFF.

The CDR3 region has the DNA TGTGCCAGCACCTCATTACTAGCGGGAAAGACCCAGTACTTC. It encodes CASTSLLAGKTQYF. The rearrangement joins TRBV28 to TRBJ2-5; 10 nucleotides align to TRBD2. The CDR3 length is 14 residues. V shed 7 bases and J 6 bases; nucleotides not matched to a gene: 8. CDR1 is MDHEN and CDR2 is SYDVKM in the germline V gene.

The rearrangement joins TRBV7-9 to TRBJ2-1; TRBD2 aligns across 13 bases. Germline V gene data show CDR1 as SEHNR and CDR2 as FQNEAQ (reference sequence). Trimming took 5 bases from V and 8 from J; bases not matched to a gene: 9. This CDR3 is built from 16 residues. CDR3 protein: CASSHGTSGVGDEQFF. CDR3 sequence (DNA): TGTGCCAGCAGCCACGGGACTAGCGGGGTAGGTGATGAGCAGTTCTTC.

The gene calls are TRBV30 and TRBJ2-7; TRBD1 agrees at 8 bases. The V gene end was trimmed by 4 bases and the J gene end by 1 base; junction bases not matched to a gene: 3. CDR1 is GTSNPN and CDR2 is SVGIG in the germline V gene (reference sequence). This CDR3 comprises 13 residues. The CDR3: CAWTRTGSYEQYF. DNA of the CDR3: TGTGCCTGGACGCGGACAGGGTCCTACGAGCAGTACTTC.

V is TRBV6-5 and J is TRBJ2-3, with 7 bases that match TRBD1. There are 14 residues in the CDR3. Germline V CDR1 and CDR2: MNHEY, SVGAGI. V was pared by 6 bases and J by 3 bases, with 6 bases of the junction left unmatched. CDR3 DNA: TGTGCCAGCAGAGTGACAGGGAATACAGATACGCAGTATTTT. Translating it yields CASRVTGNTDTQYF.

The chain has TRBV7-2 and TRBJ2-7; TRBD2 is a possible D gene (6 bases). The CDR3 length is 15 residues. Germline V CDR1 and CDR2: SGHTA, FQGNSA. Trimming shortened V by 4 bases and J by 7 bases, and 20 bases separated the two germline ends. The CDR3 nucleotides are TGTGCCAGCAGCTCTACGGGGACTCTACCTAGGGAGCAGTACTTC. It yields the protein CASSSTGTLPREQYF.

This clone was detected once. This chain uses TRBV7-9 with TRBJ2-3, with D unresolved. Germline CDR1 reads SEHNR; CDR2 reads FQNEAQ (reference sequence). Trimming left V 5 bases short and J 0 bases short, with 6 bases between. The CDR3 sequence is 13 residues long. The CDR3 nucleotides are TGTGCCAGCAGCATTCCGAGCACAGATACGCAGTATTTT. Encoded protein: CASSIPSTDTQYF.

As concerns this clone: An end of the junction does not agree with germline; a read error may underlie this. The gene calls are TRBV28 and TRBJ1-1, with 9 bases that match TRBD1. The CDR3 runs 14 residues. Germline V gene lookup returns CDR1 MDHEN and CDR2 SYDVKM. CDR3 nucleotides: TGTGCCAGCAGTTTATCCGGACAGGGGTTCGCCCCCTTTTTT. Translated: CASSLSGQGFAPFF.

In its sample, this clone was seen once. The genes are TRBV7-9 and TRBJ2-5, with 12 nucleotides matching TRBD2. Germline trimming cut 1 base from V and 5 bases from J; bases unmatched to any gene: 2. Germline V CDR1 and CDR2: SEHNR, FQNEAQ (reference sequence). CDR3 length: 15 residues. CDR3 sequence (DNA): TGTGCCAGCAGCTTAGGGACTAGCGGGATGGAGACCCAGTACTTC. This translates into CASSLGTSGMETQYF.

This chain links TRBV10-3 with TRBJ2-1, with 8 bases fitting TRBD2. The CDR3 runs to 15 residues. V trimming: 6 bases; J trimming: 8 bases; junction bases outside the gene matches: 12. CDR1 ENHRY and CDR2 SYGVKD come from the germline V gene. The CDR3 region is CAISPGGPGFDEQFF. The CDR3 DNA is TGTGCCATCAGCCCGGGGGGGCCCGGGTTCGATGAGCAGTTCTTC.

The sample holds one count of this clone. This chain uses TRBV2 with TRBJ2-7; 9 nucleotides agree with TRBD1. Germline V gives CDR1 SNHLY, CDR2 FYNNEI. Unmatched junction bases numbered 6, after V lost 4 bases and J lost 2 bases. The CDR3 consists of 15 residues. CDR3 nucleotide sequence: TGTGCCAGCAGTGGGGACAGGGTAAAGGCCTACGAGCAGTACTTC. Its translation is CASSGDRVKAYEQYF.